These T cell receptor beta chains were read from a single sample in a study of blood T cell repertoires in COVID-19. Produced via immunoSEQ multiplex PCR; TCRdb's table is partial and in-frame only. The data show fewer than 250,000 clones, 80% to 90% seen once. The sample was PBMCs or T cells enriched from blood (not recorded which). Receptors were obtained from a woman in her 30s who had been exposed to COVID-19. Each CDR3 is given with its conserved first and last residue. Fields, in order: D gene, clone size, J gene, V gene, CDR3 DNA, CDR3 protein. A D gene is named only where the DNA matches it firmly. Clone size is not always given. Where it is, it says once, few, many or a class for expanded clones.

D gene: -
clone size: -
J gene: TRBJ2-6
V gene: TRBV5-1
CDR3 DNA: TGCGCCAGCAGCTTATATGATACAGGCTCTTCTGGGGCCAACGTCCTGACTTTC
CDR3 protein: CASSLYDTGSSGANVLTF

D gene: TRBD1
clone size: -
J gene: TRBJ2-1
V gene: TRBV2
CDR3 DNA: TGTGCCAGCAGCGACGACAGGGGGATCAATGAGCAGTTCTTC
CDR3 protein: CASSDDRGINEQFF

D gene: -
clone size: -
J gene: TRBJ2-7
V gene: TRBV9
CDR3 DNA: TGTGCCAGCAGCGTAGGTTGGAGGGCCGCGACCTACGAGCAGTACTTC
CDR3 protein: CASSVGWRAATYEQYF

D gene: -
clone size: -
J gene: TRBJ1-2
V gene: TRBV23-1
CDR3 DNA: TGCGCCAGCGGTTCCATTATGGCTGGCACCTTC
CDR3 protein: CASGSIMAGTF

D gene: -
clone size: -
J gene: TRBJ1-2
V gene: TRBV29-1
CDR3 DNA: TGCAGCGTGGGGCCAAGCGACTATGGCTACACCTTC
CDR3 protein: CSVGPSDYGYTF

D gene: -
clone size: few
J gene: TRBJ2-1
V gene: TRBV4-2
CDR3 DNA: TGTGCCAGCAGCCAAGATTATAGGACTATCTACAATGAGCAGTTCTTC
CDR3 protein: CASSQDYRTIYNEQFF

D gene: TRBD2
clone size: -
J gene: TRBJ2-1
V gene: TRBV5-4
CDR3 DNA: TGTGCCAGCAGCGCCCCGGGACTAGCGGGAGGTTATGAGCAGTTCTTC
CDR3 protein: CASSAPGLAGGYEQFF

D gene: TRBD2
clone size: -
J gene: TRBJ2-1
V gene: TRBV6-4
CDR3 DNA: TGTGCCAGCAGTGACTTTGGGACTAGCGGGAACTATGAGCAGTTCTTC
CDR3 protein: CASSDFGTSGNYEQFF

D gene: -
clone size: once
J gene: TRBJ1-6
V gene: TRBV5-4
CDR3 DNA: TGTGCCAGCAGCTCGGACAGCCGCTATAATTCACCCCTCCACTTT
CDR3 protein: CASSSDSRYNSPLHF

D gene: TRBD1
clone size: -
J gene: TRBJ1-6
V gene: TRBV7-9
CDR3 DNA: TGTGCCAGCAGCATCGGACAGGGGAATTCACCCCTCCACTTT
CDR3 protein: CASSIGQGNSPLHF

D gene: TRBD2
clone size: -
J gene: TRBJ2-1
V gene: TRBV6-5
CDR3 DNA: TGTGCCAGCAGTCTCCGACTAGCGGGGTACAATGAGCAGTTCTTC
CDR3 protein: CASSLRLAGYNEQFF

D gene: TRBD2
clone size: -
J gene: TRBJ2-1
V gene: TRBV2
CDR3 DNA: TGTGCCAGCAAATCGCGACTAGCGGGTTCCAATGAGCAGTTCTTC
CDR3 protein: CASKSRLAGSNEQFF

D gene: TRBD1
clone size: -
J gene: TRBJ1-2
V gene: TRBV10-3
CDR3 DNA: TGTGCCATCAACAGACCCGGGACAGGGGGGGCGGACCCCCCCTATGGCTACACCTTC
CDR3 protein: CAINRPGTGGADPPYGYTF

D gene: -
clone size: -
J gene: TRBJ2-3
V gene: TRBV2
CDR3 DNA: TGTGCCAGCAGTGATCCCCTGACAGAGGATACGCAGTATTTT
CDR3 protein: CASSDPLTEDTQYF

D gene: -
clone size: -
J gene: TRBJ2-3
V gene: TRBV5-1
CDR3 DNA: TGCGCCAGCAGCCGGGAGCTCCGACCTGGAAAGACAGATACGCAGTATTTT
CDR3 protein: CASSRELRPGKTDTQYF

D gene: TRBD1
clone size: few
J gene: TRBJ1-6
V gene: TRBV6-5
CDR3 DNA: TGTGCCAGCAGTTACTCGGGGACAGGAAATTCACCCCTCCACTTT
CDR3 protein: CASSYSGTGNSPLHF

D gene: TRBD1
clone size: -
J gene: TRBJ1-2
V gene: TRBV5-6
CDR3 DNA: TGTGCCAGCAGCCAAGGACAGGTTCCTAACTATGGCTACACCTTC
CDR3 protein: CASSQGQVPNYGYTF

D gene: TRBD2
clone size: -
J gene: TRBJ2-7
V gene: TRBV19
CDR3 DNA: TGTGCCAGTAGTATAGCCTGGGGGGGATCCTACGAGCAGTACTTC
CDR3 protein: CASSIAWGGSYEQYF

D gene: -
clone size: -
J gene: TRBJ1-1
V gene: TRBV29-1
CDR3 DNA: TGCAGCGTTGAATTTCTGAGCTTTACGAACACTGAAGCTTTCTTT
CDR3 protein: CSVEFLSFTNTEAFF

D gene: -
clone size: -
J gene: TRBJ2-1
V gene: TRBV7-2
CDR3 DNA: TGTGCCAGCAGCTTAGATAGCGGTCCTCGGAATGAGCAGTTCTTC
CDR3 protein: CASSLDSGPRNEQFF

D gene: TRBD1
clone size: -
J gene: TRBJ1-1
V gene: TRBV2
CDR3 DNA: TGTGCCAGCAGTACGGACAGGGGAAGGACTGAAGCTTTCTTT
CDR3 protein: CASSTDRGRTEAFF

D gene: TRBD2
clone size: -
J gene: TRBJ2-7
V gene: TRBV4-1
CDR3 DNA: TGCGCCAGCAGCCGCTATAGCGGGAGTTACTACGAGCAGTACTTC
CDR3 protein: CASSRYSGSYYEQYF

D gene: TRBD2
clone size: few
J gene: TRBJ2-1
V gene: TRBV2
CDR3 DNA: TGTGCCAGCAGTGAGGGACTAGGGGTTCGCGGGCAGTTCTTC
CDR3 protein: CASSEGLGVRGQFF

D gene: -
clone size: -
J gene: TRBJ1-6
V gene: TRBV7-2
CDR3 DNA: TGTGCCAGCAGCTTAAGATGGGGCAGTAATTCACCCCTCCACTTT
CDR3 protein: CASSLRWGSNSPLHF

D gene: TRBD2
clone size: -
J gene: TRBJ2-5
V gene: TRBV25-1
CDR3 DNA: TGTGCCAGTTCGAGGACTAGCGGGAAAAGGGGGCAAGAGACCCAGTACTTC
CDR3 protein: CASSRTSGKRGQETQYF

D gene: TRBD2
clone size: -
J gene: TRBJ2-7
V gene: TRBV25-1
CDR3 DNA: TGTGCCAGCAGTGAGAATTTTCCGGGACTAACCTACGAGCAGTACTTC
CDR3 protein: CASSENFPGLTYEQYF

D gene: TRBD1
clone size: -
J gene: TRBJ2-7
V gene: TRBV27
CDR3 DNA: TGTGCCAGCAGTACTCCCGGGACAGGGACCTACGAGCAGTACTTC
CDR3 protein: CASSTPGTGTYEQYF

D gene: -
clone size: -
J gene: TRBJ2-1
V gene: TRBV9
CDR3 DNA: TGTGCCAGCAGCGTCGGACAGAGGGCTTACAATGAGCAGTTCTTC
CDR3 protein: CASSVGQRAYNEQFF

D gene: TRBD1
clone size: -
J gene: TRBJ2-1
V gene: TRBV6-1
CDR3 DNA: TGTGCCAGCAGTGGAGCCTCGGGACAGGGGTCCTACAATGAGCAGTTCTTC
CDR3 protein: CASSGASGQGSYNEQFF

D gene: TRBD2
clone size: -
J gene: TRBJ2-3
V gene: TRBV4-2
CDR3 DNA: TGTGCCAGCAGCCAAGGGGATAGCGGGCCTACAGATACGCAGTATTTT
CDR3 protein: CASSQGDSGPTDTQYF